The T cell receptor beta chain described here comes from a study of T cell responses to AZD1222 COVID-19 vaccine. Findings of the study overall: When two AZD1222 doses had been given, Spike-specific TCR breadth and depth rose. Among AZD1222 vaccinees, only six were seropositive at baseline.

Repertoires were generated with immunoSEQ multiplex PCR, while TCRdb's copy carries only in-frame clones and drops some. This table holds some 150,000 clones, 80% to 95% found once. Second-dose recipients at about 4 or about 12 weeks were treated as one pooled group. This clone was seen just once. The antigen is unknown. The germline gives CDR1 SGHNT, CDR2 YENEEA. V lost 3 bases and J lost 5; bases outside the gene matches: 7. The CDR3 runs to 15 residues. This receptor was obtained from an adult who received the AZD1222 COVID-19 vaccine. The gene calls are TRBV11-3 and TRBJ2-1; 7 bases match TRBD1. Here the sequenced sample was peripheral blood, taken 28 days after the second AZD1222 dose. CDR3 DNA sequence: TGTGCCAGCAGCTTCCGGACAGGTACCCACAATGAGCAGTTCTTC. Its translation is CASSFRTGTHNEQFF.